The rows below give T cell receptor beta chains drawn from one sample of a study of blood T cell repertoires in COVID-19. Sequenced by immunoSEQ multiplex PCR; TCRdb stores in-frame clones only, minus some. The repertoire holds 70,000 to 95,000 clones, with 78% as singletons. What was sequenced was peripheral blood. The receptors shown here come from a man aged 55 to 69 with COVID-19, enrolled during active disease. CDR3s include the opening cysteine and the closing phenylalanine or tryptophan. The D gene is left open where the match is weak. Clone size is given for some rows only: seen once, a few or many times, or a class if the clone is expanded.

v_call	d_call	clone_size	j_call	cdr3_nt	cdr3_aa
TRBV10-3	TRBD1	.	TRBJ1-2	TGTGCCACCGGGGGACAGGGGAACTATGGCTACACCTTC	CATGGQGNYGYTF
TRBV7-2	TRBD1	.	TRBJ1-1	TGTGCCAGCAGCTCTGGACAGGTGGATTGGACTGAAGCTTTCTTT	CASSSGQVDWTEAFF
TRBV19	.	.	TRBJ2-3	TGTGCCAGTAGTATCGGCGGGACCACAGATACGCAGTATTTT	CASSIGGTTDTQYF
TRBV9	TRBD1	once	TRBJ2-2	TGTGCCAGCAGCGTAGGGGGACAGGGGTCCGGGGAGCTGTTTTTT	CASSVGGQGSGELFF
TRBV25-1	.	.	TRBJ1-1	TGTGCCAGCAGTGTAACAGGGATGGGGACTGAAGCTTTCTTT	CASSVTGMGTEAFF
TRBV5-1	TRBD1	.	TRBJ1-2	TGCGCCAGCAGGCCCGGGACAGAGGAGGGCTACACCTTC	CASRPGTEEGYTF
TRBV15	TRBD1	.	TRBJ2-7	TGTGCCACCAGCAGCTCTGGACAGGGATTTTCCGAGCAGTACTTC	CATSSSGQGFSEQYF
TRBV11-2	TRBD2	.	TRBJ2-3	TGTGCCAGCAGCTTAGTTTTGACAGGGACTAGCGGGGGGCCCCAGCAGTATTTT	CASSLVLTGTSGGPQQYF
TRBV12-3/TRBV12-4	TRBD1	.	TRBJ2-5	TGTGCCAGCACCCCGGACAGGGCCGGGACCCAGTACTTC	CASTPDRAGTQYF
TRBV9	.	.	TRBJ2-2	TGTGCCAGCAGGCCGCTAGCGACGAACACCGGGGAGCTGTTTTTT	CASRPLATNTGELFF
TRBV6-2/TRBV6-3	.	.	TRBJ2-7	TGTGCCAGCAGTCCCGATAAAAGGGGTGGTGTAACAACCTACGAGCAGTACTTC	CASSPDKRGGVTTYEQYF
TRBV7-9	.	.	TRBJ1-2	TGTGCCAGCAGCTCCCCGGGAGGGGGGCCGGGTGGCTACACCTTC	CASSSPGGGPGGYTF
TRBV4-1	.	few	TRBJ1-6	TGCGCCAGCAGCCAATTACAGTTCCCTCGATCCTCACCCCTCCACTTT	CASSQLQFPRSSPLHF
TRBV15	TRBD1	.	TRBJ2-1	TGTGCCACCAGCATACCTAGGGACAGGGGGACGCAGTTCTTC	CATSIPRDRGTQFF
TRBV5-1	TRBD1	few	TRBJ1-2	TGCGCCAGCAGCTTCGGACAGGGGAACTATGGCTACACCTTC	CASSFGQGNYGYTF
TRBV7-9	.	.	TRBJ1-1	TGTGCCAGCAGCTCGAGACGGAGAATGAACACTGAAGCTTTCTTT	CASSSRRRMNTEAFF
TRBV12-3/TRBV12-4	.	.	TRBJ2-3	TGTGCCAGCAGCCGCGACAGTAATACGCAGTATTTT	CASSRDSNTQYF
TRBV4-1	TRBD1	.	TRBJ1-3	TGCGCCAGCAGCCAGGTACAGGGGACGCCGGACACCATATATTTT	CASSQVQGTPDTIYF
TRBV18	.	.	TRBJ1-4	TGTGCCAGCTCACCTGCCCCGTGGTCGGCGGCTAATGAAAAACTGTTTTTT	CASSPAPWSAANEKLFF
TRBV24-1	TRBD2	.	TRBJ2-1	TGTGCCACCAGGCTACTAGCGGGAGGGCTCTCCTACAATGAGCAGTTCTTC	CATRLLAGGLSYNEQFF
TRBV20-1	.	.	TRBJ1-1	TGCAGTGCTGGAGCCACTTCTGAAGCTTTCTTT	CSAGATSEAFF
TRBV5-5	TRBD2	.	TRBJ2-6	TGTGCCAGCAGCTTACTAGCGGGGGGTCGCTCTGGGGCCAACGTCCTGACTTTC	CASSLLAGGRSGANVLTF
TRBV7-3	.	few	TRBJ2-2	TGTGCCAGCAGCACAAATAGGCGGGGTAACACCGGGGAGCTGTTTTTT	CASSTNRRGNTGELFF
TRBV2	.	.	TRBJ2-5	TGTGCCAGCAGTGAAGCCGTCAGGGCACTACAAGAGACCCAGTACTTC	CASSEAVRALQETQYF
TRBV5-1	.	.	TRBJ1-3	TGCGCCAGCAGCTCCTTTTCAGGGTCGGTTGGAAACACCATATATTTT	CASSSFSGSVGNTIYF
TRBV6-1	.	.	TRBJ1-1	TGTGCCAGCAGGTCCTCTGGGGGCGGCACTGAAGCTTTCTTT	CASRSSGGGTEAFF
TRBV29-1	.	.	TRBJ2-1	TGCAGCGGGGCGCGGGGCAGCTCCTACAATGAGCAGTTCTTC	CSGARGSSYNEQFF
TRBV19	TRBD1	few	TRBJ1-2	TGTGCCAGTAGTAAGGGACAGGAGTTCGATGGCTACACCTTC	CASSKGQEFDGYTF
TRBV2	TRBD2	.	TRBJ2-1	TGTGCCAGCAGAGAAGCGGGAGCGGCCTACAATGAGCAGTTCTTC	CASREAGAAYNEQFF
TRBV6-5	.	.	TRBJ1-2	TGTGCCAGCACCGACGCAGGGGATGGTGGCTACACCTTC	CASTDAGDGGYTF
TRBV2	.	.	TRBJ1-5	TGTGCCAGCACCTTAAACAGGGCTAGCAATCAGCCCCAGCATTTT	CASTLNRASNQPQHF
TRBV7-7	.	.	TRBJ2-1	TGTGCTAGCAGCTTAGCCGAGTACAATGAGCAGTTCTTC	CASSLAEYNEQFF
TRBV6-2/TRBV6-3	.	.	TRBJ2-3	TGTGCCAGCAGTTACGACGCAGACAGTACCGATACGCAGTATTTT	CASSYDADSTDTQYF
TRBV29-1	.	.	TRBJ1-1	TGCAGCGGGAAGTACAGGAGGGACACTGAAGCTTTCTTT	CSGKYRRDTEAFF
TRBV7-2	TRBD1	.	TRBJ2-1	TGTGCCAGCAGCTTAGGGGTGACAGGGCTCTTC	CASSLGVTGLF
TRBV18	.	.	TRBJ1-6	TGTGCCAGCTCACCGGGGACAAGGAGTTCACCCCTCCACTTT	CASSPGTRSSPLHF
TRBV5-4	TRBD1	.	TRBJ1-4	TGTGCCAGCAGCGCTCAGACAGGGGAGAGTGAAAAACTGTTTTTT	CASSAQTGESEKLFF
TRBV11-3	TRBD1	.	TRBJ2-7	TGTGCCAGCAGCCCGGGTCAACAGGGGTACTACGAGCAGTACTTC	CASSPGQQGYYEQYF
TRBV9	.	.	TRBJ1-3	TGTGCCAGCAGCCCCGGGGGGAACACCATATATTTT	CASSPGGNTIYF
TRBV6-2/TRBV6-3	.	.	TRBJ2-7	TGTGCCAGCAGTATCCCGACAGCTCTTACCCCGGCCGAGCAGTACTTC	CASSIPTALTPAEQYF
TRBV9	TRBD2	.	TRBJ2-5	TGTGCCAGCAGCGTAGGCTTAGCGGGAGTTGAAGAGACCCAGTACTTC	CASSVGLAGVEETQYF
TRBV25-1	.	.	TRBJ2-2	TGTGCCAGCAGTGAGGACTTGACCGGGGAGCTGTTTTTT	CASSEDLTGELFF
TRBV6-1	TRBD1	.	TRBJ1-6	TGTGCCAGCAGTGAAGGGACAGGGCTGAATTCACCCCTCCACTTT	CASSEGTGLNSPLHF
TRBV7-2	.	.	TRBJ1-1	TGTGCCAGCAGCCCGCGGTCGAGGTGGCACACTGAAGCTTTCTTT	CASSPRSRWHTEAFF
TRBV5-1	TRBD1	.	TRBJ2-2	TGCGCCAGCAGCACAACAGGACAGGCGAACACCGGGGAGCTGTTTTTT	CASSTTGQANTGELFF
TRBV11-3	TRBD2	.	TRBJ2-1	TGTGCCAGCAGCTCGTTAGCGGGGGGAAGAAATGAGCAGTTCTTC	CASSSLAGGRNEQFF
TRBV5-1	TRBD1	.	TRBJ2-7	TGCGCCAGCAGTCTCCGTGGGACAGGGGTAGCCGAGCAGTACTTC	CASSLRGTGVAEQYF
TRBV11-2	.	.	TRBJ2-5	TGTGCCAGCAGCTTAGGGTCTTCAGCGGAGCAAGAGACCCAGTACTTC	CASSLGSSAEQETQYF